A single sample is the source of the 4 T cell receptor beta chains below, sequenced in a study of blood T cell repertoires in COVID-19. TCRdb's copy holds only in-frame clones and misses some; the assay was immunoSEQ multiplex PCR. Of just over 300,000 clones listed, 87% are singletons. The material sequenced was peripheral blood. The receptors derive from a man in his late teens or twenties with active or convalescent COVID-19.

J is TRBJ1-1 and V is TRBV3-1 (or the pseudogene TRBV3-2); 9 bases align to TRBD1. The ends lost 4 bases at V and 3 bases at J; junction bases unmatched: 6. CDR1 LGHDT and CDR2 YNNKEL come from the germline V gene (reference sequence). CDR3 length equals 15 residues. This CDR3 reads CASSRNRDRDTEAFF. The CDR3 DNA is TGTGCCAGCAGCCGTAACCGGGACAGGGACACTGAAGCTTTCTTT.

CDR3: CSWTGGIEQYF. CDR3 DNA: TGCAGTTGGACAGGGGGCATCGAGCAGTACTTC. The rearrangement uses TRBV20-1 and TRBJ2-7, with 11 bases lining up with TRBD1. The length of the CDR3 is 11 residues. Germline values: CDR1 DFQATT, CDR2 SNEGSKA (reference sequence). Trimming took 8 bases from V and 6 from J; bases not matched to a gene: 3.

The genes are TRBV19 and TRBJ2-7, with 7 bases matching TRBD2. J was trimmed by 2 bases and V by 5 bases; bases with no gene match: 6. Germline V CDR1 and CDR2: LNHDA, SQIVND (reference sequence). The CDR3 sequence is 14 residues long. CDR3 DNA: TGTGCCAGTAGTCCCCGGGGGGACCCCTACGAGCAGTACTTC. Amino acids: CASSPRGDPYEQYF.

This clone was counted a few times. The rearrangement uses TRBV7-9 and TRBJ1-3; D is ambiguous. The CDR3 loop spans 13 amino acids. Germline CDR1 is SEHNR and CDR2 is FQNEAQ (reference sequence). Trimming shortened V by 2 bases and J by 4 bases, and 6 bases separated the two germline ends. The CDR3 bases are TGTGCCAGCAGCTTATCAGAAGGAAACACCATATATTTT. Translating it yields CASSLSEGNTIYF.